These 14 T cell receptor beta chains were sequenced from one sample in a study of response to subunit inactivated influenza vaccine. TCRdb called the RT-PCR reads again in MiXCR, with one record for every CDR3 protein. The sample consists of approximately 730,000 distinct CDR3 sequences, roughly 13% of them appearing once. The input for sequencing was PBMCs from blood, taken 14 to 15 days before vaccination. The source is a man in his fifties who received an inactivated influenza vaccine.

The chain joins TRBV18 to TRBJ2-6; weak D call: TRBD1 (6 bases). This CDR3 comprises 15 residues. Germline assignment: CDR1 KGHSH and CDR2 LQKENI. Trimming shortened V by 4 bases and J by 2 bases, and 9 bases separated the two germline ends. The chain's CDR3 is CASSRRQAGANVLTF. For the CDR3, the DNA is TGTGCCAGCTCACGTCGACAGGCTGGGGCCAACGTCCTGACTTTC.

This chain joins TRBV2 and TRBJ2-2, with 7 bases lining up with TRBD2. This CDR3 has 14 amino acids. The germline V gene has CDR1 SNHLY and CDR2 FYNNEI. The V and J ends lost 6 bases and 8 bases, in that order; junction bases with no gene match: 9. As DNA, the CDR3 is TGTGCCAGCAGGGTCTCGGCGGGAGCTGGGGAGCTGTTTTTT. This gives the protein CASRVSAGAGELFF.

The V and J genes are TRBV25-1 and TRBJ2-1; 7 bases are shared with TRBD2. Per the germline V gene, CDR1 is MGHDK and CDR2 is SYGVNS. This CDR3 region has 15 residues. After removal of 3 bases from V and 5 bases from J, the junction contained 7 bases not matched to a gene. The CDR3 protein is CASSERGEGNNEQFF. In nucleotides, the CDR3 is TGTGCCAGCAGTGAGCGCGGGGAGGGTAACAATGAGCAGTTCTTC.

This clonotype was detected ten times or more. The V gene is TRBV11-2, the J gene TRBJ2-7, with D hard to call. This CDR3 spans 14 amino acids. Trimming left V 6 bases short and J 1 base short, with 13 bases between. Germline V gene lookup returns CDR1 SGHAT and CDR2 FQNNGV. The CDR3 nucleotides are TGTGCCAGCAGTCGCGGCACCGAATCCTACGAGCAGTACTTC. Encoded protein: CASSRGTESYEQYF.

The chain uses TRBV29-1 and TRBJ2-1, with a tentative D call TRBD2 (5 bases). The CDR3 covers 14 residues. With 4 bases removed from V and 3 bases from J, the gap between germline ends came to 13 bases. Germline CDR1 SQVTM, CDR2 ANQGSEA. CDR3 coding DNA: TGCAGCGTTGGAGGAGGCTTCCTCTACAATGAGCAGTTCTTC. Protein sequence: CSVGGGFLYNEQFF.

The chain couples TRBV28 to TRBJ2-6, with a weak D call TRBD2 (6 bases). Germline CDR1 is MDHEN and CDR2 is SYDVKM. The CDR3 has 15 residues. Trimming stripped 4 bases from V and 1 base from J, with 8 bases between. The chain's CDR3 is CASSWRGSGANVLTF. The CDR3 DNA follows: TGTGCCAGCAGTTGGAGGGGTTCTGGGGCCAACGTCCTGACTTTC.

The V gene is TRBV2, the J gene TRBJ2-3; possible D gene TRBD1, 5 bases. The V gene lost 7 bases and the J gene lost 0 bases, with 11 bases spanning the gap. The CDR3 has 14 residues. In germline, CDR1 is SNHLY, CDR2 FYNNEI. Written as DNA, the CDR3 is TGTGCCAGCACCTACAGGAGAAGCACAGATACGCAGTATTTT. Amino acid sequence: CASTYRRSTDTQYF.

The rearrangement uses TRBV11-2 and TRBJ2-5; 12 positions agree with TRBD2. In germline, CDR1 is SGHAT, CDR2 FQNNGV. After removal of 5 bases from V and 2 bases from J, the junction contained 18 bases not matched to a gene. The CDR3 has 20 amino acids. The CDR3 DNA reads TGTGCCAGCAGCCCCATTCCCCCTTTACTAGCGGGAGGCGGTCAAGAGACCCAGTACTTC. This codes for CASSPIPPLLAGGGQETQYF.

This clonotype was detected a few times. This chain connects TRBV4-3 to TRBJ2-2; D is unresolved. The CDR3 length is 14 residues. Germline V gene sequence: CDR1 LGHNA, CDR2 YSLEER. The V end lost 2 bases, the J end lost 0 bases, and 4 bases lay between the germline ends. As DNA, the CDR3 is TGCGCCAGCAGCCAACGTCCGAACACCGGGGAGCTGTTTTTT. Amino acid sequence: CASSQRPNTGELFF.

The chain links TRBV30 to TRBJ1-2; unclear D gene. V lost 0 bases and J 3 bases, leaving 5 bases between the germline ends. Germline V gene lookup returns CDR1 GTSNPN and CDR2 SVGIG (reference sequence). The CDR3 extends over 12 amino acids. CDR3: CAWSVQYYGYTF. CDR3 in DNA: TGTGCCTGGAGTGTACAATACTATGGCTACACCTTC.

The V call is TRBV18, the J call TRBJ2-1; TRBD2 matches at 7 bases. V gave up 6 bases and J gave up 3 bases; unmatched junction bases: 8. The V gene's germline CDR1 is KGHSH and CDR2 LQKENI. The CDR3 spans 15 residues. The CDR3 bases are TGTGCCAGCTCCCCCGGGGCGGGAGTCTACAATGAGCAGTTCTTC. This sequence encodes CASSPGAGVYNEQFF.

This chain uses TRBV12-3 or TRBV12-4 with TRBJ2-2, with D perhaps TRBD1 (5 bases). This CDR3 contains 14 residues. Trimming took off 3 bases at V and 7 bases at J, with 12 bases between the two ends. CDR3 bases: TGTGCCAGCAGTTTTGCAGGGCTGGACGGGGAGCTGTTTTTT. Translating it yields CASSFAGLDGELFF.

This clonotype was counted at least ten times. The genes are TRBV12-3 or TRBV12-4 and TRBJ1-5, with D perhaps TRBD1 (6 bases). Trimming took 5 bases from V and 6 from J, leaving 14 bases between them. This CDR3 has 14 residues. The CDR3 nucleotides read TGTGCCAGCAGTCCTGAATTCAGGGGTCAGCCCCAGCATTTT. This codes for CASSPEFRGQPQHF.

This clonotype was seen at least ten times. V gene TRBV6-1 combines with J gene TRBJ2-2, with 9 bases matching TRBD2. Germline V CDR1 and CDR2: MNHNS, SASEGT. The CDR3 is 15 residues long. V gave up 6 bases and J gave up 4 bases; unmatched junction bases: 6. DNA for the CDR3: TGTGCCAGCAGCCCCCCTAGCGGGGCCACCGGGGAGCTGTTTTTT. It encodes CASSPPSGATGELFF.